This T cell receptor (beta chain) appears in the sequencing data of a study of blood T cell repertoires in COVID-19 (dated by TCRdb to the early 2020s). Regarding the research as a whole: Samples covering the acute and convalescent phases of COVID-19 were provided by collaborators in the United States, Italy and Spain. The material from the prospective study consisted of cDNA or gDNA derived from T cells, B-cell-depleted T cells, or PBMCs. Deeply sampled blood TCRbeta repertoires from subjects exposed to, actively infected with, or recovered from COVID-19 were included in the dataset. The repertoires were made available in a free public database intended to serve as a resource for research on the immune response to SARS-CoV-2. The samples were drawn from two sources: the first 160 participants of the ongoing ImmuneRACE study, and over 1,000 subjects contributed by 6 global collaborators. A de-identified subject ID, COVID-19 status, age in years and sex were almost always included in the sample metadata. Where HLA class I and class II types were available, the types were taken from metadata supplied by the sample provider, not from assay-based typing.

Each collaborating institution followed its own protocols to collect whole blood in K2EDTA tubes. For TCRbeta analysis, collaborator samples were shipped as frozen whole blood, as isolated PBMCs, or as DNA extracted from either sample type. As for this clone: No antigen is known for it. Base qualities are not provided; no much larger clone lies one nucleotide away.

TCRbeta CDR3 regions were amplified from genomic DNA using the immunoSEQ Assay, a bias-controlled multiplex PCR. The published analysis was carried out like this. The number of nucleated cells in each sample was estimated from the amplification of reference gene primers within the assay. To quantify the absolute abundance of each unique TCRbeta CDR3 rearrangement, sequence reads were collapsed and filtered. For each sample, productive Simpson clonality was calculated as the square root of Simpson's diversity index over productive rearrangements. TCRdb holds this immuneACCESS table with in-frame rearrangements only. Some clones are missing; in checked studies, unresolved V genes explain under half, and the rest has no known cause. V and J calls and clone size follow that table, whereas D and trimming were derived from the DNA. This sample holds under 200,000 clones; roughly 84% were observed only once. The top ten clones comprise roughly 9.8% of the sample.

The paper as a whole reports these results and caveats: The quantity of clinical and demographic metadata differed by source and by participant and was supplied without curation.

This receptor was identified in a woman aged 80 or older with acute or convalescent COVID-19. Sequenced sample: peripheral blood.

In nucleotide form, the sequence is TGTGCCAGCAGCTTCTCGGGTCTGGCGGAAGAAAAACTGTTTTTT. This codes for CASSFSGLAEEKLFF. Here the chain combines TRBV7-2 and TRBJ1-4, with no D gene named confidently. The CDR3 spans 15 residues, from the cysteine through the phenylalanine. Only the CDR3 DNA stays, 45 bases, in frame from base 1. Sequences SGHTA (CDR1) and FQGNSA (CDR2) are obtained from the germline V gene. V is shortened by 3 bases, J by 8 bases, and the region joining them spans 16 bases.